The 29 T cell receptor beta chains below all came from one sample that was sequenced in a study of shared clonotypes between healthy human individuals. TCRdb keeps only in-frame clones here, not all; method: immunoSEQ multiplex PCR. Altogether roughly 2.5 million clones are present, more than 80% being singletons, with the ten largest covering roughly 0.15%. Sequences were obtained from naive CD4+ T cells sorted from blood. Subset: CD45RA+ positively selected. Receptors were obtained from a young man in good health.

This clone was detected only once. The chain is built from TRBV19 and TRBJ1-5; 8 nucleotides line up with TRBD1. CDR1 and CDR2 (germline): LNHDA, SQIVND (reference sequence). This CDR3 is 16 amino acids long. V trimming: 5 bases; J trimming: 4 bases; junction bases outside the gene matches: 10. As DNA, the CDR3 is TGTGCCAGTAGTGGTAGACAGGGGAGGAAAAATCAGCCCCAGCATTTT. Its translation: CASSGRQGRKNQPQHF.

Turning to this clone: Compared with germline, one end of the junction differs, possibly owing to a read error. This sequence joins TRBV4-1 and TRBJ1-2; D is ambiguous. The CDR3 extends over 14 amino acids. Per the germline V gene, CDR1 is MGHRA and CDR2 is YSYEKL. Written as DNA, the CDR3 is TGCGCCAGCAGCCAAGTCGGACCAAGCACTGGCTGCACCTTC. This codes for CASSQVGPSTGCTF.

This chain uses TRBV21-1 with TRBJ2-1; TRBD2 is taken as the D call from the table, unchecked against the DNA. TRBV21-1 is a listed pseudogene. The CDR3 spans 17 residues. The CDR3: CASSKPFRTSGYNEQFF. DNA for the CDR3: TGTGCCAGCAGCAAACCTTTTAGGACTAGCGGATACAATGAGCAGTTCTTC.

The CDR3, as DNA: TGTGCTAGTGGCCCCGGGACAGCCGAGAACTACGAGCAGTACTTC. It encodes CASGPGTAENYEQYF. V and J are TRBV12-5 and TRBJ2-7, with 7 bases fitting TRBD1. The ends lost 6 bases at V and 3 bases at J; junction bases unmatched: 11. The CDR3 spans 15 residues. Germline V gene sequence: CDR1 LGHNT, CDR2 FRNRAP.

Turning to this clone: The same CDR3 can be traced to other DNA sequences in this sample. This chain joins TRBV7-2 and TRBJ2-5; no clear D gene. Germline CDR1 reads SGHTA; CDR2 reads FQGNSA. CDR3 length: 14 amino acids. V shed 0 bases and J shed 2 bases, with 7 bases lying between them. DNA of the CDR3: TGTGCCAGCAGCTTAGCGTCTGGTCAAGAGACCCAGTACTTC. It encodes CASSLASGQETQYF.

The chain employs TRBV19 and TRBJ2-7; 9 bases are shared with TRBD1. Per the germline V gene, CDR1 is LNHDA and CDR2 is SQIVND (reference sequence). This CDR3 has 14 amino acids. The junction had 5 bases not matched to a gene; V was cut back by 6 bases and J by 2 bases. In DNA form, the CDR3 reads TGTGCCAGTAGCGGACAGGGGATACCCTACGAGCAGTACTTC. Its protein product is CASSGQGIPYEQYF.

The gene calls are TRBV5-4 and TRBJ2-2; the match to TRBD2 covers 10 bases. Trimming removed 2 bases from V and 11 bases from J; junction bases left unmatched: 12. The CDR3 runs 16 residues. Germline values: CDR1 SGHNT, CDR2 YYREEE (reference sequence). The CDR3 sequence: CASSFLAGARLAELFF. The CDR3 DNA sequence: TGTGCCAGCAGCTTTCTAGCGGGGGCCCGACTCGCAGAGCTGTTTTTT.

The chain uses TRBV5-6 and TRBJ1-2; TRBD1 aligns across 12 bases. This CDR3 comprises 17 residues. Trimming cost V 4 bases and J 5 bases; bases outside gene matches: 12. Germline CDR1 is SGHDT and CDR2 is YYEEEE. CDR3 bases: TGTGCCAGCAGCCCCAGATCCGGGACAGGGGGCTGGTATGGCTACACCTTC. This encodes CASSPRSGTGGWYGYTF. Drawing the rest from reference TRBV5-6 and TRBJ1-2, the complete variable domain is DAGVTQSPTHLIKTRGQQVTLRCSPKSGHDTVSWYQQALGQGPQFIFQYYEEEERQRGNFPDRFSGHQFPNYSSELNVNALLLGDSALYLCASSPRSGTGGWYGYTFGSGTRLTVV.

For the CDR3, the DNA is TGTGCCAGCAGTTACGCTCGGGCGGGATCGGGGGAGACCCAGTACTTC. Translation gives CASSYARAGSGETQYF. This chain uses TRBV6-5 with TRBJ2-5; TRBD2 is a possible D gene (6 bases). This CDR3 has 16 amino acids. The V and J ends lost 2 bases and 5 bases respectively, with 18 bases between them. Looked up from germline, CDR1 is MNHEY and CDR2 is SVGAGI.

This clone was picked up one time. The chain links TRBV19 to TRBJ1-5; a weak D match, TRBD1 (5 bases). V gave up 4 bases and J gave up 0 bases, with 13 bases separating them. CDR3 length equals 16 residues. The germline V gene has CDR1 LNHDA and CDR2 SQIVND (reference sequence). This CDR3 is CASSRLGGDSNQPQHF. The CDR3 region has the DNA TGTGCCAGTAGTAGGCTGGGAGGGGATAGCAATCAGCCCCAGCATTTT. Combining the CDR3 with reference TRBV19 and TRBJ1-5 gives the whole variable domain DGGITQSPKYLFRKEGQNVTLSCEQNLNHDAMYWYRQDPGQGLRLIYYSQIVNDFQKGDIAEGYSVSREKKESFPLTVTSAQKNPTAFYLCASSRLGGDSNQPQHFGDGTRLSIL.

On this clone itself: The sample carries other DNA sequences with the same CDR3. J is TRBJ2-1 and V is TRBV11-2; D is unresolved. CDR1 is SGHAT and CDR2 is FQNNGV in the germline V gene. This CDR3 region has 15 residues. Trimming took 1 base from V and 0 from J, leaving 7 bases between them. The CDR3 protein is CASSLGRSSYNEQFF. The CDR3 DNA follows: TGTGCCAGCAGCTTAGGTAGGAGCTCCTACAATGAGCAGTTCTTC.

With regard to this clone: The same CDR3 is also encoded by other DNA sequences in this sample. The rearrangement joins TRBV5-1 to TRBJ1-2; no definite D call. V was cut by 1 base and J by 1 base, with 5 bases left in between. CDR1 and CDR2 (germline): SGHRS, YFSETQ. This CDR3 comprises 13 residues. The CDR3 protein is CASSLTVNYGYTF. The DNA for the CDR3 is TGCGCCAGCAGCTTGACAGTTAACTATGGCTACACCTTC.

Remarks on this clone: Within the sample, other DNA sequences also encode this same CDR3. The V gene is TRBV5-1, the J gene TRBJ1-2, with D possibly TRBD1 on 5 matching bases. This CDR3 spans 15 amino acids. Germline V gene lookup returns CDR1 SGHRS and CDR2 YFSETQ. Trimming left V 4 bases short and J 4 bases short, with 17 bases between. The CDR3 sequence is CASSSWTGPGYGYTF. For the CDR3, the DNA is TGCGCCAGCAGCAGCTGGACGGGACCGGGCTATGGCTACACCTTC.

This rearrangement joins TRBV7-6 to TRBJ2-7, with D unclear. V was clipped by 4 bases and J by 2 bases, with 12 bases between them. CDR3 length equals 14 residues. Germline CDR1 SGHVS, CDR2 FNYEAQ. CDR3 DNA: TGTGCCAGCAGCTCTCGACTCCCGCCCTACGAGCAGTACTTC. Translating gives CASSSRLPPYEQYF.

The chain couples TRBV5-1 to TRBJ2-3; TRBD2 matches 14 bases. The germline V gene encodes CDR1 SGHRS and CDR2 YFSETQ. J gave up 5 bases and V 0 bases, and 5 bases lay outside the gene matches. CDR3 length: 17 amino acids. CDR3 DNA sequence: TGCGCCAGCAGCTTGGCTGGACTAGCGGGAGGATTAGATACGCAGTATTTT. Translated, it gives CASSLAGLAGGLDTQYF.

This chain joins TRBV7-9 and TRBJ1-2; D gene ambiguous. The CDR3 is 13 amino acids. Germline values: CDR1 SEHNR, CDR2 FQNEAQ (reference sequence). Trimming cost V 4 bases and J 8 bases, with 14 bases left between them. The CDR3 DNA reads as TGTGCCAGCAGCTCCCGGAGTGGGCGGGGCTACACCTTC. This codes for CASSSRSGRGYTF.

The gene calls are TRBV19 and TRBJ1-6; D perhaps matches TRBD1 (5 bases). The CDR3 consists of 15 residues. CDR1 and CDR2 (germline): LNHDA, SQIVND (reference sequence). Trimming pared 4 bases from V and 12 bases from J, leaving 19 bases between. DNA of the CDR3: TGTGCCAGTAGTAATTTAGACGTCGCCGGGGGACCCCTCCACTTT. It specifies CASSNLDVAGGPLHF.

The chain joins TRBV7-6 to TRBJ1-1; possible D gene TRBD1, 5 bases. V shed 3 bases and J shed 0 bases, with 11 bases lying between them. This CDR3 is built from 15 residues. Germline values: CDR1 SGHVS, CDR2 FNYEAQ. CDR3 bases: TGTGCCAGCAGCTTTTTGGACATTTTGAACACTGAAGCTTTCTTT. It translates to CASSFLDILNTEAFF.

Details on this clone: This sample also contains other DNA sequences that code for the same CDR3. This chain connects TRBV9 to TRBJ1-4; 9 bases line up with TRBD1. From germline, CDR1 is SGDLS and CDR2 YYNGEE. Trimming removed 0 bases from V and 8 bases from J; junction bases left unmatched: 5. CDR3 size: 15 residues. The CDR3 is CASSVAGQGGEKLFF. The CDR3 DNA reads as TGTGCCAGCAGCGTAGCGGGACAGGGCGGGGAAAAACTGTTTTTT.

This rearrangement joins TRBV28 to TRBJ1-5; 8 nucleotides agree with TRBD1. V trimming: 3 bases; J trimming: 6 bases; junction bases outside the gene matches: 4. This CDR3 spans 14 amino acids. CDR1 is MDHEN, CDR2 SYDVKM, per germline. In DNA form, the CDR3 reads TGTGCCAGCAGTTTCAGGACAGGGAGTCAGCCCCAGCATTTT. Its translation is CASSFRTGSQPQHF.

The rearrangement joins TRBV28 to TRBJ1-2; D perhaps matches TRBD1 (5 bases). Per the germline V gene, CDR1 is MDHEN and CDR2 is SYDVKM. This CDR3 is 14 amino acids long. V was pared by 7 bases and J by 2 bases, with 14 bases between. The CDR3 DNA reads TGTGCCAGCACCCTCGGGGGGACCAACTATGGCTACACCTTC. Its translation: CASTLGGTNYGYTF.

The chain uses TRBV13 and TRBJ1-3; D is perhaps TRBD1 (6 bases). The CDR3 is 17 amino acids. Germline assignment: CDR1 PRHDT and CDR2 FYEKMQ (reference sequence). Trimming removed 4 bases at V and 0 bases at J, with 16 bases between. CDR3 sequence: CASSSHPTGRSGNTIYF. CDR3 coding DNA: TGTGCCAGCAGCTCCCACCCTACAGGGCGCTCTGGAAACACCATATATTTT.

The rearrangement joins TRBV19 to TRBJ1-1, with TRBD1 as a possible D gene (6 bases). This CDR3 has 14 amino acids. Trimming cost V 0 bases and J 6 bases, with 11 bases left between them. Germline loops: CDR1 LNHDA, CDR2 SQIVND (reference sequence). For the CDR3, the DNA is TGTGCCAGTAGTATAGAGGGAACAGGGTCTGAAGCTTTCTTT. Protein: CASSIEGTGSEAFF.

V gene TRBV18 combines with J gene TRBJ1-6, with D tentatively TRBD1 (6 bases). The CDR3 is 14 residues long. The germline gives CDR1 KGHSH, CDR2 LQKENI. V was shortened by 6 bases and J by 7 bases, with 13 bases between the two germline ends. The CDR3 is CASSLIGQNSPLHF. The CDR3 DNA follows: TGTGCCAGCTCCCTCATCGGACAGAATTCACCCCTCCACTTT.

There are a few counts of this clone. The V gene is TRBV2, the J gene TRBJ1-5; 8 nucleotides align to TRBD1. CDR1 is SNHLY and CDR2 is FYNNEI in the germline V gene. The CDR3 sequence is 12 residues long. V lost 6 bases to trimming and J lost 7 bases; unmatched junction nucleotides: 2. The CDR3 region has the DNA TGTGCCAGCAGGACAGGGGTCCAGCCCCAGCATTTT. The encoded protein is CASRTGVQPQHF.

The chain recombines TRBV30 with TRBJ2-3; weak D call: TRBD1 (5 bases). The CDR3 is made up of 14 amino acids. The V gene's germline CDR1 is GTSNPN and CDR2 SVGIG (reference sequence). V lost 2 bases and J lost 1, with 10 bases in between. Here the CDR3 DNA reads TGTGCCTGGAGTTGGGGCGGAGGCACAGATACGCAGTATTTT. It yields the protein CAWSWGGGTDTQYF.

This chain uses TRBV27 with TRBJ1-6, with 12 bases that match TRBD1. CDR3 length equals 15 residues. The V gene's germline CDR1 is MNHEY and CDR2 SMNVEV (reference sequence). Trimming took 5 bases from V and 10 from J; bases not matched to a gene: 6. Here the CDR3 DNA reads TGTGCCAGCAGTCAAGGGACAGGGGGCGGCTCACCCCTCCACTTT. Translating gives CASSQGTGGGSPLHF.

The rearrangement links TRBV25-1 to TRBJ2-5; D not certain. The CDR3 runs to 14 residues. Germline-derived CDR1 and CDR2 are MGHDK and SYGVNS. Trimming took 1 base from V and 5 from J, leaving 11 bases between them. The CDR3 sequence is CASSESPKAETQYF. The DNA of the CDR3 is TGTGCCAGCAGTGAATCCCCTAAGGCGGAGACCCAGTACTTC.

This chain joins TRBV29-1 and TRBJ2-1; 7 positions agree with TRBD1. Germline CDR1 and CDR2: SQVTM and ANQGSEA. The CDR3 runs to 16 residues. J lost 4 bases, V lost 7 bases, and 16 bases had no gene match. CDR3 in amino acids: CSASSSGTAYYNEQFF. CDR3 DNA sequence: TGCAGCGCTTCATCCTCTGGGACAGCATATTACAATGAGCAGTTCTTC.